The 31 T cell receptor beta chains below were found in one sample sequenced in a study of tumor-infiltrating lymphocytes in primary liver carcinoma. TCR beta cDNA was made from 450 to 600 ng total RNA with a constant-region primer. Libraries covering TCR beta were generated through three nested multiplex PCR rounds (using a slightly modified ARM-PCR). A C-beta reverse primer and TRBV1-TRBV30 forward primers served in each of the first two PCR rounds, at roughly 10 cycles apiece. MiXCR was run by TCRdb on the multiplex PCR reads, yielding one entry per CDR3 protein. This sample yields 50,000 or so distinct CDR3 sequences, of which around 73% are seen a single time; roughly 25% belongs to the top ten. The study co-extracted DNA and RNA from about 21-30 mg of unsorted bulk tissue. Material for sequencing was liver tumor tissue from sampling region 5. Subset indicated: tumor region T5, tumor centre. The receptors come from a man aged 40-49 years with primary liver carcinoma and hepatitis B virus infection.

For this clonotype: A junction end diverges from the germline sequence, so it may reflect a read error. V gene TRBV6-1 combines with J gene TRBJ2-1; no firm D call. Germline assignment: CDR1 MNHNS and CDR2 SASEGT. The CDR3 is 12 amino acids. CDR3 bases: TGTGCTATCATTCCGTCCTACAATAAGCAGTTCTTC. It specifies CAIIPSYNKQFF.

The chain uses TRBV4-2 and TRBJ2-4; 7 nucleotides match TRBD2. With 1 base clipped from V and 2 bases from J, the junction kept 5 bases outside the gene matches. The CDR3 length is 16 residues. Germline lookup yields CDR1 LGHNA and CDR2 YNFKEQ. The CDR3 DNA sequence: TGTGCCAGCAGCCAAGCTCCAGCGGGATCCAAAAACATTCAGTACTTC. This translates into CASSQAPAGSKNIQYF.

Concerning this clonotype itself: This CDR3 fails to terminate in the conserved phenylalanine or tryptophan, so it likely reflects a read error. This CDR3 is CAGSQEGRGTGYNEQFL. CDR3 coding DNA: TGTGCCGGCAGCCAAGAGGGTCGGGGGACAGGGTACAATGAGCAGTTCTTA. The V call is TRBV14, the J call TRBJ2-1, with 9 bases aligning to TRBD1. The germline V gene has CDR1 SGHDN and CDR2 FVKESK. The CDR3 runs 17 residues.

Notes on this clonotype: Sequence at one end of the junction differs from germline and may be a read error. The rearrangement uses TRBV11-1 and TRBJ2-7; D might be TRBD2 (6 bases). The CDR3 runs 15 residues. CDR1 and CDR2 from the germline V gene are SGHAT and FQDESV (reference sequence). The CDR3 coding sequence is TGTGCCAGCAGCTTAATGGAATCGGGAGAATACGAGCAGCACTTC. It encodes CASSLMESGEYEQHF.

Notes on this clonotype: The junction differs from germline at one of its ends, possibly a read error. The CDR3 region is CDSSRRQVGTNTQYF. CDR3 nucleotides: TGCGACAGCAGCCGCCGACAGGTGGGGACAAATACGCAGTATTTT. This chain uses TRBV4-3 with TRBJ2-3; D might be TRBD1 (6 bases). This CDR3 region has 15 residues. Germline V gene lookup returns CDR1 LGHNA and CDR2 YSLEER.

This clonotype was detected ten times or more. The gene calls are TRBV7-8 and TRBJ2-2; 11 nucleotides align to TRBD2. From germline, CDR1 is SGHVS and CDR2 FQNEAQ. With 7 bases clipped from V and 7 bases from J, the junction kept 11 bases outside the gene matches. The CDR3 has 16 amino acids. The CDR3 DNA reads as TGTGCCAGCACCCTCCCCCTAGCGGGAGGAATCGGGGAGCTGTTTTTT. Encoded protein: CASTLPLAGGIGELFF.

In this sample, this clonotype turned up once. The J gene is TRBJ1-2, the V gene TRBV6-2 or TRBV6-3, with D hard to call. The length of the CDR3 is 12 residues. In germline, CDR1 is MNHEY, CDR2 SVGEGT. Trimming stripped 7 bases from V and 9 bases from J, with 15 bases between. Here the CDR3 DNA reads TGTGCCAGCAATCACTCGACGGGGAGCTACACCTTC. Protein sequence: CASNHSTGSYTF.

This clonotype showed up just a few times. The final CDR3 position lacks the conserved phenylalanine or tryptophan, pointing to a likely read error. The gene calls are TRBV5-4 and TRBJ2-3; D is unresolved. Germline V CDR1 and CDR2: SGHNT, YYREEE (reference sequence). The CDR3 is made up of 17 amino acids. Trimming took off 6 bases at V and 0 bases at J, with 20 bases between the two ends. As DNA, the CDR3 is TGTGCCAGCATTAACAGAGCGTCCGGAACTAGCACAGATACGCAGTATTCT. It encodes CASINRASGTSTDTQYS.

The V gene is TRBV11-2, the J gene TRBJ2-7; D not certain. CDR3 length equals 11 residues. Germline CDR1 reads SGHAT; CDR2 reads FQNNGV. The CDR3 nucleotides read TGTATCGGCAGCTTATCCTACGAGCAGTACTTC. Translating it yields CIGSLSYEQYF. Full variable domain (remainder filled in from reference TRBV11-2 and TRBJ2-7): EAGVAQSPRYKIIEKRQSVAFWCNPISGHATLYWYQQILGQGPKLLIQFQNNGVVDDSQLPKDRFSAERLKGVDSTLKIQPAKLEDSAVYLCIGSLSYEQYFGPGTRLTVT.

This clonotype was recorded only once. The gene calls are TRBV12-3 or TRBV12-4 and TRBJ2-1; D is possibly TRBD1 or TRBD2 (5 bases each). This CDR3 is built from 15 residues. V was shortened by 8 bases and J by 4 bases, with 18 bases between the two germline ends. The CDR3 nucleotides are TGTGCCAGCTGGGGGTCGGGACGGCCATACAATGAGCAGTTCTTC. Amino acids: CASWGSGRPYNEQFF.

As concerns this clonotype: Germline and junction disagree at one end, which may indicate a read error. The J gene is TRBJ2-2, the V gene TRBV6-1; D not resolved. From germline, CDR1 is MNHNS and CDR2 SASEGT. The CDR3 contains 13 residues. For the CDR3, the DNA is TGTGCCAGCAAGAAAGATAACACCGGTGAGCTGTTTTTT. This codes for CASKKDNTGELFF.

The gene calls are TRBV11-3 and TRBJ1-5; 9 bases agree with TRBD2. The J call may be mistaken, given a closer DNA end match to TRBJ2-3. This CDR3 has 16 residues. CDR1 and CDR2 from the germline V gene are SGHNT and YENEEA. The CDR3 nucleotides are TGTGCCAGTAGCGACAGACAGCGGGGGGCCAATCAGCCCCAGTATTTT. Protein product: CASSDRQRGANQPQYF.

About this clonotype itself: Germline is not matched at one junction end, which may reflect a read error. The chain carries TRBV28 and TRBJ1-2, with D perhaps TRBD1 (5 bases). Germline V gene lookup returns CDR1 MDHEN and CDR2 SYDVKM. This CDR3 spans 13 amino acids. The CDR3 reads CAGSLRGGYGYTF. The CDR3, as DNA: TGTGCCGGCAGCTTAAGGGGTGGCTATGGCTACACCTTC.

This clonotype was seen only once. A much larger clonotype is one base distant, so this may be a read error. The CDR3 spells CATSNSGTSNEQFF. In DNA, the CDR3 is TGTGCCACCAGCAACTCCGGGACTAGCAATGAGCAGTTCTTC. The V and J genes are TRBV15 and TRBJ2-1; 8 nucleotides agree with TRBD2. V was clipped by 4 bases and J by 6 bases; unmatched bases: 5. Germline V gives CDR1 LNHNV, CDR2 YYDKDF (reference sequence). CDR3 length: 14 amino acids.

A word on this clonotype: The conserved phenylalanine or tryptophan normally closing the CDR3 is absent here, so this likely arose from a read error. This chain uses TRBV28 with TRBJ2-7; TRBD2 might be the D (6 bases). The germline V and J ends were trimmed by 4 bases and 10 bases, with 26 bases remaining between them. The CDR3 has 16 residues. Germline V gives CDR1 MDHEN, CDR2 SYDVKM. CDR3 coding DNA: TGTGCCAGCAGTTCCCCTGGGACTCCCAGGGCGCCCGAACAGTACCTC. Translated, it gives CASSSPGTPRAPEQYL.

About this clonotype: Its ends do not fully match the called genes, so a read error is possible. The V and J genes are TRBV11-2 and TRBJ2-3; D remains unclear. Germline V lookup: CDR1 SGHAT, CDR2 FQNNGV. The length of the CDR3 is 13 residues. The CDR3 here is CACSSITADTQYF. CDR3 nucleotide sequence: TGTGCCTGCAGCTCCATCACGGCGGATACGCAGTATTTT.

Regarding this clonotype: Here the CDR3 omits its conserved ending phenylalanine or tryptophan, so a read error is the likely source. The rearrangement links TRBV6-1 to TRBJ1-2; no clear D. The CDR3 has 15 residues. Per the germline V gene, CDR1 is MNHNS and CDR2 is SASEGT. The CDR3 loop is CARSEIRDGDYGYTL. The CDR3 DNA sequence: TGTGCCAGGAGTGAAATAAGGGATGGGGACTATGGCTACACCCTC.

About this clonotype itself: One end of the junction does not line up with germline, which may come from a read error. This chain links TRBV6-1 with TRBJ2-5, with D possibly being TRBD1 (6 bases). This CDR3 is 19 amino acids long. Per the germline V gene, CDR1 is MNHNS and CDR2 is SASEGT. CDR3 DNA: TGTGCCAGGAGTGAAGGGTGGAGTGGCCGCCCGACAGGACAAGAGACTCAGTGCTTC. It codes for CARSEGWSGRPTGQETQCF.

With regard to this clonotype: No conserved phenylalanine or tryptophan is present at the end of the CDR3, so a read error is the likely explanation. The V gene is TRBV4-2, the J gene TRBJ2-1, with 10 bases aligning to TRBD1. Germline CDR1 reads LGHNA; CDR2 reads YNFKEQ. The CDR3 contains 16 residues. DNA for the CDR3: TGCACCAGCAGCCACGCCGGGGGACAGGGGAACAATGAGCAGTTCTTG. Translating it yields CTSSHAGGQGNNEQFL.

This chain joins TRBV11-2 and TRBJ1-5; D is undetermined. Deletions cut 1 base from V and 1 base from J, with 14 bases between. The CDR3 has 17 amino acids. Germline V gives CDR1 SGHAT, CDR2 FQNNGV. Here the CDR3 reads CASSLVVVKWSNQPQHF. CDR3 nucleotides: TGTGCCAGCAGCTTAGTAGTGGTAAAATGGAGCAATCAGCCCCAGCATTTT.

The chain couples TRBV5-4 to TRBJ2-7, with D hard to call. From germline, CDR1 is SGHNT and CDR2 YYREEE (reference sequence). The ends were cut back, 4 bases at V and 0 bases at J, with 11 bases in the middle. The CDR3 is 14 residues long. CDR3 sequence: CASSLLCSSYEQYF. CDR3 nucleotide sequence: TGTGCCAGCAGCCTGTTGTGCTCCTCCTACGAGCAGTACTTC.

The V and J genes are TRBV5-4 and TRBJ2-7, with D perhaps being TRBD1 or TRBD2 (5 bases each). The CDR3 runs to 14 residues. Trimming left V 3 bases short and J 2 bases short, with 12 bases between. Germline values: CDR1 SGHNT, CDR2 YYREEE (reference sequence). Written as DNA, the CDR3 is TGTGCCAGCAGCTCGAGGGACCTCCCCTACGAGCAGTACTTC. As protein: CASSSRDLPYEQYF.

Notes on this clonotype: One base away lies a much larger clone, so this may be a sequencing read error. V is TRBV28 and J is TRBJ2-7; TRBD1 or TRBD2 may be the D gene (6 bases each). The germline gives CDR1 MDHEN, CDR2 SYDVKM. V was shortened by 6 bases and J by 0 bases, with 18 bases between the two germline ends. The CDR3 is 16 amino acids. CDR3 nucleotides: TGTGCCAGCAGGGGGACTTCGACAGGCCTCTCCTACGAGCAGTACTTC. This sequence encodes CASRGTSTGLSYEQYF.

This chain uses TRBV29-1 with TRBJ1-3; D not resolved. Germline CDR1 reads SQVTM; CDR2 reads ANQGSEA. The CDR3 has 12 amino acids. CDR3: CNVKFCGNTIYF. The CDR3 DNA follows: TGCAACGTAAAGTTTTGTGGAAACACCATATATTTT.

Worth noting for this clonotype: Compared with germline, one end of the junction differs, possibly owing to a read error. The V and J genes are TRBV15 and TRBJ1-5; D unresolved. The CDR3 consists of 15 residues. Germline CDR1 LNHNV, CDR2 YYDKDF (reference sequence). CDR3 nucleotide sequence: TGTGCCACCATCAGAGATCTACAAGATTATCAGCCCCAGCATTTT. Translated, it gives CATIRDLQDYQPQHF.

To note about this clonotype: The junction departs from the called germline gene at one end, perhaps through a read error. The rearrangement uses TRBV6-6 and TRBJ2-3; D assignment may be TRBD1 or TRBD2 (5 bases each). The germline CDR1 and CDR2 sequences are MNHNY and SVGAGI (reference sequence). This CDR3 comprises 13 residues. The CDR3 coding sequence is TGTGCCAGCACCAGGGAGTGCACAGATACACAGTATTTT. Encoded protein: CASTRECTDTQYF.

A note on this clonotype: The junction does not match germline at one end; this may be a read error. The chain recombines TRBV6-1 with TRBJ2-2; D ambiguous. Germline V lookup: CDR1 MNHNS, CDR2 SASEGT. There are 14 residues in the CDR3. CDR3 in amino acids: CASSGLVITWELFF. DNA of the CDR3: TGTGCCAGCAGTGGGTTAGTGATCACCTGGGAGCTGTTTTTT.

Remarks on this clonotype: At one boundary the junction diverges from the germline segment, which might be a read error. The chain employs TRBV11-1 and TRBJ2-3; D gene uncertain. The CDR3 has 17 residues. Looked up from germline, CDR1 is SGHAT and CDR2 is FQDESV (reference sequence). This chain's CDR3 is CASCLARSNGSTDTQYF. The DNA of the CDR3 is TGTGCCAGCTGCTTAGCTCGGAGTAACGGGTCCACAGATACGCAGTATTTT.

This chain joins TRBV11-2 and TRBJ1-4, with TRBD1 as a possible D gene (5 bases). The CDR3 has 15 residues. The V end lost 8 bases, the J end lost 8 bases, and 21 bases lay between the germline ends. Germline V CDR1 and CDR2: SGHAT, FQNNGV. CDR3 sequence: CASDLLTARSEKLFF. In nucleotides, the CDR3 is TGTGCCAGCGACTTGCTGACAGCCCGTAGCGAAAAACTGTTTTTT.

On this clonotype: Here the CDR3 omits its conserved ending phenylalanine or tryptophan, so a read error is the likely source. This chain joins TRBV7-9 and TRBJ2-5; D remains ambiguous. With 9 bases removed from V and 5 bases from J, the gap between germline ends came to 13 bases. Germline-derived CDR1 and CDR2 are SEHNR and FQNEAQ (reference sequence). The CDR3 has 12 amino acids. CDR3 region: CARSQSLETQYL. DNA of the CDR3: TGTGCCAGATCACAGAGTCTGGAGACCCAGTACCTC.

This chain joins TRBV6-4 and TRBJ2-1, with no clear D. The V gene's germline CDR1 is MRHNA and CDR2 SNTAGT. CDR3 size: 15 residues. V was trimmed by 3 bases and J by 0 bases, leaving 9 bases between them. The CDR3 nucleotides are TGTGCCAGCAGTGAAACGAGGAGCTCCTACAATGAGCAGTTCTTC. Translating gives CASSETRSSYNEQFF.